This T cell receptor (beta chain) stems from a study of PD-L1 blockade in urothelial cancer. Sequenced by immunoSEQ multiplex PCR; TCRdb stores in-frame clones only, minus some. The table records about 120,000 clones, less than 95% of them present only once. Time point meaning: peripheral blood 6 weeks after treatment start. The CDR3 is 17 residues long. Per the germline V gene, CDR1 is LGHNA and CDR2 is YSLEER. V lost 1 base and J 6 bases, leaving 19 bases between the germline ends. Specimen: PBMCs, collected around atezolizumab (anti-PD-L1) treatment. The chain combines TRBV4-3 with TRBJ2-1; weak D call: TRBD2 (6 bases). The source of this sequence is a man in his sixties with urothelial cancer. The CDR3 bases are TGCGCCAGCAGCCAAGTATACAGGCGGGGTACTTTCAATGAGCAGTTCTTC. It is translated as CASSQVYRRGTFNEQFF.